The TCR beta chain under discussion was sequenced for a study of blood T cell repertoires in COVID-19. Across the study: The samples span acute and convalescent COVID-19 from the United States, Italy and Spain.

This CDR3 is built from 19 residues. Germline CDR1 and CDR2: SNHLY and FYNNEI. The junction had 16 bases not matched to a gene; V was cut back by 3 bases and J by 4 bases. Some clones are missing from TCRdb's copy, which holds only in-frame ones; the method was immunoSEQ multiplex PCR. Of about 200,000 clones in the sample, roughly 84% were seen once. V usage is TRBV2 and J usage is TRBJ2-2; 8 bases agree with TRBD2. Material: peripheral blood. This sequence originates from a man in his fifties or sixties with COVID-19, enrolled during active disease. DNA for the CDR3: TGTGCCAGCAGTGATACACTAGCGGACCCATTCGGGGGCACCGGGGAGCTGTTTTTT. This codes for CASSDTLADPFGGTGELFF.